This T cell receptor beta chain appears in the sequencing data of a study of T cells in Graves' hyperthyroidism and ophthalmopathy (dated by TCRdb to about 2019). Regarding the research as a whole: Peripheral blood samples were taken at the time of initial diagnosis, prior to any treatment. To identify TCR V-J signatures that set the groups apart, the researchers used a discovery cohort of more than 95 patients, made up of under 50 with Graves' ophthalmopathy and some 58 with stable Graves' hyperthyroidism. Prospective prediction of ophthalmopathy was tested in an independent validation cohort of fewer than 20 hyperthyroidism patients and 15 to 17 patients who later progressed to ophthalmopathy. For training and testing, the 100 patients in the discovery cohort were randomly divided in a 7:3 ratio. The study also compared thyroid tissue and blood T-cell repertoires from about six Graves' hyperthyroidism patients. After sampling, hyperthyroidism patients received methimazole starting at 30 mg daily, and ophthalmopathy patients received high-dose intravenous methylprednisolone. According to the paper, TCR Vbeta CDR3 sequencing was carried out on 135 peripheral blood samples, which came from under 50 ophthalmopathy, 80 or so hyperthyroidism and approximately 17 progressor patients.

Ophthalmopathy patients had moderately to severely active disease, with a Clinical Activity Score of 3 or more, a NOSPECS grade of 4 or more, and a disease duration of less than 3 months. The study excluded patients with uncontrolled infections, other autoimmune diseases, pregnancy or lactation. Clinical symptoms, serum thyroxine and TRAb, thyroid ultrasound, and orbital computed tomography formed the basis for the diagnoses. PBMCs were isolated from roughly 10 ml of fresh peripheral blood by Ficoll-Paque density gradient centrifugation. Total RNA was extracted using Trizol reagent, and RNA quality was assessed on an Agilent 2100 Bioanalyzer. As concerns this clonotype: What this receptor recognizes is not known. Nothing much larger sits one base from this clone, and base qualities are not available.

Findings and caveats that apply to the study as a whole: In cross-validation, a model built on a 13 V-J signature told ophthalmopathy apart from stable hyperthyroidism with 87.88% sensitivity and around 84% specificity, and in testing the same model reached 80%/75%. Most expanded thyroid clonotypes (frequency above 0.001) were also found in blood, which suggests that blood repertoires may mirror thyroid immune responses. In validation, the model predicted progression to ophthalmopathy with over 65% sensitivity and 72% to 75% specificity, a median of about six months before onset. Sample size was not statistically predetermined, and investigators were not blinded to group allocation.

Trimming removed 7 bases from V and 9 bases from J, leaving 10 bases between the germline ends. Reading from cysteine to phenylalanine, the CDR3 counts 11 amino acids. The entry retains the CDR3 DNA only, 33 bases that are in frame from base 1. For CDR1 and CDR2, the germline V gene (reference sequence) lists MNHEY and SMNVEV. The TCR beta CDR3 regions were amplified from RNA transcripts. A first-round RT-PCR of the TCR CDR3 used the HTBI primer set with the Qiagen OneStep RT-PCR kit. A second multiplex PCR round built the libraries, followed by size selection and purification. Libraries were sequenced paired-end with 100 bp reads on an Illumina HiSeq2000. The published analysis was carried out like this. SOAPnuke was used to process the raw data, with reads discarded if the reads contained adapters or uncalled bases, had a mean Phred below 15, or lacked an exact constant-primer or identifier match. COPE v1.2.5 was used to merge the high-quality paired reads, and each unique nucleotide sequence was defined as a clonotype. MiTCR v1.1 was used to align clonotypes to the IMGT TRBV, TRBD and TRBJ reference segments. Analysis was restricted to V-J combinations with a frequency above 0.0001, which covered 99.2% of repertoires. A TCS score was defined as the ratio of F50 (clonal expansion) to E x V (chaos), with BLOSUM62-based TCRdist applied between CDR3 peptides within each V-J. Welch's t-statistics and random forest reduced 500 to 650 V-J features to 13, which were used in a naive Bayes classifier (R e1071). TCRdb reran the public reads through fastp at Q25 and MiXCR, keeping productive beta chains. Every CDR3 protein is listed once, alongside the most common genes and DNA of its rows. In this record, the V and J calls reflect TCRdb's handling and not the investigators' own analysis. The sample includes about 250,000 distinct CDR3 sequences, with about 20% observed a single time. The ten largest account for roughly 60% of the sample.

The sample consisted of blood. The chain couples TRBV27 to TRBJ2-1; the D gene is possibly TRBD2, with 5 bases matching. This receptor was taken from a man aged 30 to 39 with Graves' ophthalmopathy. CDR3 loop: CASTTRGEQFF. The nucleotide sequence reads TGTGCCAGCACCACACGGGGTGAGCAGTTCTTC.